This TCR beta chain emerged from a study of cytotoxic CD8 clonotypes in ibrutinib-treated CLL. Germline CDR1 and CDR2: SQVTM and ANQGSEA. V was pared by 4 bases and J by 0 bases, with 10 bases between. The CDR3 is 14 residues long. The repertoire was sequenced with immunoSEQ multiplex PCR; TCRdb's copy has only in-frame clones and lacks some. The table records 15,000 or so clones, approximately 80% of them present only once. The sequencing here drew on PBMCs, taken before ibrutinib treatment. The source of this sequence is a human donor with chronic lymphocytic leukemia. The chain links TRBV29-1 to TRBJ1-3, with D unclear. CDR3 protein: CSVGVVSSGNTIYF. The CDR3 region has the DNA TGCAGCGTTGGGGTCGTGTCCTCTGGAAACACCATATATTTT.